This T cell receptor beta chain was sequenced during a study of blood T cells in healthy people across ages. Germline CDR1 and CDR2: LNHDA and SQIVND (reference sequence). Trimming removed 6 bases from V and 4 bases from J; junction bases left unmatched: 8. CDR3 length: 15 residues. The authors ran a second PCR of about 6 to 11 cycles using a sample-barcoded 5' primer and a J-beta primer mix. TCRdb ran MiXCR on the 5' RACE reads and lists one entry per CDR3 protein. This table holds some 900,000 distinct CDR3 sequences, 40% to 60% found once. The V gene is TRBV19, the J gene TRBJ2-2; 7 bases line up with TRBD1. The TCR sequence derives from a man aged 25-45 years in good health. Sequenced sample: blood. This CDR3 is CASREQGSVTGELFF. Written as DNA, the CDR3 is TGTGCCAGTAGGGAACAGGGGTCGGTCACCGGGGAGCTGTTTTTT.